This TCR beta chain was sequenced for a study of T cell repertoires in cytomegalovirus infection. Whole-study context: Carrying CMV and the relevant HLA type showed in public TCR beta signatures.

The study, taken as a whole, reports: Totalled public TCR beta family frequency picked out people who carried CMV plus the relevant HLA.

The CDR3 has 16 residues. Germline V gives CDR1 SEHNR, CDR2 FQNEAQ (reference sequence). V trimming: 6 bases; J trimming: 4 bases; junction bases outside the gene matches: 11. TCRdb independently ran MiXCR on the reads; one entry per CDR3 protein. The sample shows some 180,000 distinct CDR3 sequences, about a sixth of them seen only once. Regarding this clonotype: The target antigen is unknown.

This chain connects TRBV7-9 to TRBJ1-1, with 10 bases identical to TRBD1. Sequencing was done on a sample of CD8+ T cells from PBMCs. This TCR came from a human donor in good health (CMV status not recorded). Some clones in this sample may be carry-over from other donors' samples. The CDR3 sequence: CASSSIGTGEGTEAFF. The CDR3 region has the DNA TGTGCCAGCAGTTCTATCGGGACAGGGGAGGGCACTGAAGCTTTCTTT.